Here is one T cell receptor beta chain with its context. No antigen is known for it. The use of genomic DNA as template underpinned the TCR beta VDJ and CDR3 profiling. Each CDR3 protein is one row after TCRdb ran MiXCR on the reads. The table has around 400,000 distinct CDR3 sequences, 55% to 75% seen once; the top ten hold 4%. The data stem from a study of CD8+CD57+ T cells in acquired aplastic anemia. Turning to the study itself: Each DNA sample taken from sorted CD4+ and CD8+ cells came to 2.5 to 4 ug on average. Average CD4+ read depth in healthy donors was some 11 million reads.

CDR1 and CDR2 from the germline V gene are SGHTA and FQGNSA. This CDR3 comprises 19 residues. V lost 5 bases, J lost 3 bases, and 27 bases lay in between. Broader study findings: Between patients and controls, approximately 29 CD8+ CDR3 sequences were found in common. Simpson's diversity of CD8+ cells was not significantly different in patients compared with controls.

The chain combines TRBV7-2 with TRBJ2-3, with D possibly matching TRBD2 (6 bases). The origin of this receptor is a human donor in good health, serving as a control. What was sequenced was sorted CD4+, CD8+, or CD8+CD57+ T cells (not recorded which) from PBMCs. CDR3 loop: CASSQDRAGGVFGTDTQYF. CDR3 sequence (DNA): TGTGCCAGCAGCCAAGACCGGGCCGGCGGGGTGTTCGGTACAGATACGCAGTATTTT.